This TCR beta chain was profiled in a study of shared clonotypes between healthy human individuals. The CDR3 covers 13 residues. Germline assignment: CDR1 SNHLY and CDR2 FYNNEI. V lost 0 bases, J lost 10 bases, and 10 bases lay in between. This clone was seen ten or more times. It was across several immunoSEQ plates that each subset's genomic DNA was evenly split. Some clones are missing from TCRdb's copy, which holds only in-frame ones; the method was immunoSEQ multiplex PCR. This table holds approximately 470,000 clones, around four fifths found once. Sequenced input: PBMCs. The receptor was derived from a woman between 40 and 50 years old in good health. Some clones in this sample may be carry-over from other donors' samples. The chain links TRBV2 to TRBJ2-1; D is uncertain. CDR3 sequence reads: CASSEAWAGEQFF. For the CDR3, the DNA is TGTGCCAGCAGTGAAGCTTGGGCAGGCGAGCAGTTCTTC.